This TCR beta chain was sequenced for a study of blood T cell repertoires in COVID-19. Study-wide background: From the United States, Italy and Spain came samples of acute and convalescent COVID-19.

Per germline, CDR1 SGHRS and CDR2 YFSETQ. This CDR3 comprises 15 residues. Deletions cut 4 bases from V and 0 bases from J, with 12 bases between. Produced via immunoSEQ multiplex PCR; TCRdb's table is partial and in-frame only. The sample records about 220,000 clones, about 87% being singletons. Recruitment covered about two dozen US areas and drew participants whose ages spanned about 18 to 100 years. What the recovered Cohort 3 donors had was two negative PCRs, clearance, or symptom resolution. The specimen was PBMCs or T cells enriched from blood (not recorded which). The receptor comes from a woman aged 25 to 39 who had recovered from COVID-19. The chain has TRBV5-1 and TRBJ2-3; no clear D gene. In DNA, the CDR3 is TGCGCCAGCAGCCTGGACGGTACTAGCACAGATACGCAGTATTTT. Its translation: CASSLDGTSTDTQYF.